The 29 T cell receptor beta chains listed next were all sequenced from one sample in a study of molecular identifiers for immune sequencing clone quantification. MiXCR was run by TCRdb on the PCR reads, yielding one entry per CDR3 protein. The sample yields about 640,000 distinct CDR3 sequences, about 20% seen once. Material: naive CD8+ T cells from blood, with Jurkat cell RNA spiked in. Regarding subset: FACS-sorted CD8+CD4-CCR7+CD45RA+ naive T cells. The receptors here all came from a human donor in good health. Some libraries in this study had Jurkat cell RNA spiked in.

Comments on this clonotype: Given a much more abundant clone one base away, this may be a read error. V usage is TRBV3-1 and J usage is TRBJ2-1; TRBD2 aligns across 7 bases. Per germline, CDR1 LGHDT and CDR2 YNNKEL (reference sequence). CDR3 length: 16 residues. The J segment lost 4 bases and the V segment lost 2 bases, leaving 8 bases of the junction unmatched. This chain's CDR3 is CASSQNSGGSYNEQFF. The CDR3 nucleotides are TGTGCCAGCAGCCAAAATTCGGGGGGATCGTACAATGAGCAGTTCTTC.

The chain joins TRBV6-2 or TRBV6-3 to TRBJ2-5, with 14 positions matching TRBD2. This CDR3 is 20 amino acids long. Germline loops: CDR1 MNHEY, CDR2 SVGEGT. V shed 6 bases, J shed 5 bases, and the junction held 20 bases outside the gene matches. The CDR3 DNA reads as TGTGCCAGCAGCCCGCGTCTCGGGACTAGCGGGAGTACAGGGTTGGAGACCCAGTACTTC. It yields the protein CASSPRLGTSGSTGLETQYF.

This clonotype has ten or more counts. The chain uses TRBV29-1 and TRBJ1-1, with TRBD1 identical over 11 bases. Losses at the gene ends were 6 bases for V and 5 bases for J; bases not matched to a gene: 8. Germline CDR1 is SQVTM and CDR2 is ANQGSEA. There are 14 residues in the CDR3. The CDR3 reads CSVHAGTGGTEAFF. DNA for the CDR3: TGCAGCGTCCACGCCGGGACAGGGGGAACTGAAGCTTTCTTT. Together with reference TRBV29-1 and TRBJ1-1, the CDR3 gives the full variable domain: SAVISQKPSRDICQRGTSLTIQCQVDSQVTMMFWYRQQPGQSLTLIATANQGSEATYESGFVIDKFPISRPNLTFSTLTVSNMSPEDSSIYLCSVHAGTGGTEAFFGQGTRLTVV.

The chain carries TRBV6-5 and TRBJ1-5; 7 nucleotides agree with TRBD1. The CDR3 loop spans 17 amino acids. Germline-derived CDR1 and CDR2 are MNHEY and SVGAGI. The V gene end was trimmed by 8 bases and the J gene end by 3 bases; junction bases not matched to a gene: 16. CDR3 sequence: CASSAWDRGSNNQPQHF. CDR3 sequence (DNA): TGTGCCAGCTCAGCGTGGGACAGAGGATCCAACAATCAGCCCCAGCATTTT.

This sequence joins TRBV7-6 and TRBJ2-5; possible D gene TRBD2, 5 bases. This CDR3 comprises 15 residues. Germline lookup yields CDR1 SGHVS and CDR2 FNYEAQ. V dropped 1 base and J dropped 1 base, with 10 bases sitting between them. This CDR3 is CASSLGGRIQETQYF. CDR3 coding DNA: TGTGCCAGCAGCTTAGGTGGGAGAATCCAAGAGACCCAGTACTTC.

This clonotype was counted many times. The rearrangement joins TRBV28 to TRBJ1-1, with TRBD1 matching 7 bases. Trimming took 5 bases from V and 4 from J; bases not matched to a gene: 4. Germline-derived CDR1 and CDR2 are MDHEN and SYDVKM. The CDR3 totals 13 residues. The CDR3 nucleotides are TGTGCCAGCAGTCCGACAGGGACCACTGAAGCTTTCTTT. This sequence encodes CASSPTGTTEAFF. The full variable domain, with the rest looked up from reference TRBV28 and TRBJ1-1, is DVKVTQSSRYLVKRTGEKVFLECVQDMDHENMFWYRQDPGLGLRLIYFSYDVKMKEKGDIPEGYSVSREKKERFSLILESASTNQTSMYLCASSPTGTTEAFFGQGTRLTVV.

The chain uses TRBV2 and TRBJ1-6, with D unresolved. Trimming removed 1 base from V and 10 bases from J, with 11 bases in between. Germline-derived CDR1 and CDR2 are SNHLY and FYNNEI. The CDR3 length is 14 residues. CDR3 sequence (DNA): TGTGCCAGCAGTGAAGTCACCGGAAGATCACCCCTCCACTTT. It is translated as CASSEVTGRSPLHF.

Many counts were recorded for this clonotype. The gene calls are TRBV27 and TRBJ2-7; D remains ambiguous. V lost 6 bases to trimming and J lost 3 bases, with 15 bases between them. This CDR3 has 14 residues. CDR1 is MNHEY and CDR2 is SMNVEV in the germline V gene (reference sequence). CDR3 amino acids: CASSLNRQVYEQYF. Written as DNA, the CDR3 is TGTGCCAGCAGCCTTAATCGCCAGGTCTACGAGCAGTACTTC.

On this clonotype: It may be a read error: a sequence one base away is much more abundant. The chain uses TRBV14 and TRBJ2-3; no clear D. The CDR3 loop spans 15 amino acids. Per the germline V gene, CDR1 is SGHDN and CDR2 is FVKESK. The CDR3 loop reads CASGQDVFPADTQYF. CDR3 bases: TGTGCCAGCGGCCAAGACGTGTTTCCTGCGGATACGCAGTATTTT.

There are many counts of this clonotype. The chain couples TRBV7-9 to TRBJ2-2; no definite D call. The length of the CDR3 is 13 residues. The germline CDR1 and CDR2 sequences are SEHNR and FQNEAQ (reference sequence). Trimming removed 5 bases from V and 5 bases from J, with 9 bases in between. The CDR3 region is CASSPAITGELFF. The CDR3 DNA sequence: TGTGCCAGCAGCCCGGCCATTACCGGGGAGCTGTTTTTT.

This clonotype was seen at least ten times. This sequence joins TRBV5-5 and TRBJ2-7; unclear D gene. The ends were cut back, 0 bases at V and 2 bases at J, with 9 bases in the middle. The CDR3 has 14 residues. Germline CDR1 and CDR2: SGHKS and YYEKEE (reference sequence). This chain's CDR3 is CASSLVPETYEQYF. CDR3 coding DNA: TGTGCCAGCAGCTTGGTGCCAGAGACCTACGAGCAGTACTTC.

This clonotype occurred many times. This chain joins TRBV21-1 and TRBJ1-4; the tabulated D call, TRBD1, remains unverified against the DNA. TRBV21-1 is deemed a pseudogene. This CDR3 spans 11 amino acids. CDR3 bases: TGTGCCAGCAGTCGGGATTCAAAACTGTTTTTT. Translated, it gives CASSRDSKLFF.

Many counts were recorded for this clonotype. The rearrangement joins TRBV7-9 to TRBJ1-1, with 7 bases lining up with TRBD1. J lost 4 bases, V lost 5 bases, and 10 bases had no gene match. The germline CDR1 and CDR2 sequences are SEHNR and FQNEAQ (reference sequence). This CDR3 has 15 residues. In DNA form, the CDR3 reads TGTGCCAGCAGCACCGTTGACAGGGACCTCACTGAAGCTTTCTTT. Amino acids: CASSTVDRDLTEAFF.

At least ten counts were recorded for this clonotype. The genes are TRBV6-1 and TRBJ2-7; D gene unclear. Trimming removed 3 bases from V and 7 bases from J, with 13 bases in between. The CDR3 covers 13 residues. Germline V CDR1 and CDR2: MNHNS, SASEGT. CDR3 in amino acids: CASSDADPWEQYF. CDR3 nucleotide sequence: TGTGCCAGCAGTGACGCTGACCCTTGGGAGCAGTACTTC.

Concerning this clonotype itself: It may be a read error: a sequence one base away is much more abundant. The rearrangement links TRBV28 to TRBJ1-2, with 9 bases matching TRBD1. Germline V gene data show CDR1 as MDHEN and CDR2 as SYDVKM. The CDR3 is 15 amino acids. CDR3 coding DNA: TGTGCCAGCAGCCCAAGGACAGGGGAGAACTATGACTACACCTTC. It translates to CASSPRTGENYDYTF.

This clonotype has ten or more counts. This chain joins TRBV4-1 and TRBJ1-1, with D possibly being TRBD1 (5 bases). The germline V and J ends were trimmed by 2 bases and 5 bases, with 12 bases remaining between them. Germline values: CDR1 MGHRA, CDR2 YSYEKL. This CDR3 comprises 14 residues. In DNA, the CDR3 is TGCGCCAGCAGCCAATGGGGGTCGGGTACTGAAGCTTTCTTT. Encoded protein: CASSQWGSGTEAFF.

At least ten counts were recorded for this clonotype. As DNA, the CDR3 is TGTGCCTGGAGTGGGACAGGGGGTATCACAGATACGCAGTATTTT. Protein product: CAWSGTGGITDTQYF. The chain combines TRBV30 with TRBJ2-3; 10 positions match TRBD1. The CDR3 extends over 15 amino acids. CDR1 is GTSNPN and CDR2 is SVGIG in the germline V gene (reference sequence). V trimming: 1 base; J trimming: 2 bases; junction bases outside the gene matches: 3.

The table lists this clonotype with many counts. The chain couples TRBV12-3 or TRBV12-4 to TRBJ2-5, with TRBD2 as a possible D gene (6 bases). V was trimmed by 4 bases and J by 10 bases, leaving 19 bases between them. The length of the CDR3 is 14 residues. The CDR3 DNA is TGTGCCAGCAGTTCGGGACTGTCCAAGAGGAACCAGTACTTC. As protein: CASSSGLSKRNQYF.

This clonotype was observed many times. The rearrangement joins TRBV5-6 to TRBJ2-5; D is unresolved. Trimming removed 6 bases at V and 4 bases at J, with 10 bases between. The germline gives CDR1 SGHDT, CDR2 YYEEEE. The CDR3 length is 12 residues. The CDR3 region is CASNGLRETQYF. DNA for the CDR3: TGTGCCAGCAACGGCTTACGAGAGACCCAGTACTTC.

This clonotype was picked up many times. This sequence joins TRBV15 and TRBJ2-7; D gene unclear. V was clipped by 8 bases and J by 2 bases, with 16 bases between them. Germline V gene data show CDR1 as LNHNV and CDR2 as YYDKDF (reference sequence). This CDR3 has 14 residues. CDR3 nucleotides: TGTGCCACCGCGGAGACAAAGGGTACCTACGAGCAGTACTTC. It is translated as CATAETKGTYEQYF.

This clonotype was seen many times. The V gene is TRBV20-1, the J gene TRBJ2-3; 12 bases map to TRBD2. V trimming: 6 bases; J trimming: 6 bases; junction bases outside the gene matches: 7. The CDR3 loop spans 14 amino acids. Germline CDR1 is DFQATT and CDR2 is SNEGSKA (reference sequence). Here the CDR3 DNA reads TGCAGTGCCCCTAGCGGGAGGGCATCGGATACGCAGTATTTT. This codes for CSAPSGRASDTQYF.

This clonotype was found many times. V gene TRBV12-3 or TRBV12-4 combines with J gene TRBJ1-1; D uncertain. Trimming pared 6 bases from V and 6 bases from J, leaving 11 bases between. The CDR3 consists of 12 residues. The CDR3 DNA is TGTGCCAGCAGCCCTGGACTGGCTGAAGCTTTCTTT. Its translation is CASSPGLAEAFF.

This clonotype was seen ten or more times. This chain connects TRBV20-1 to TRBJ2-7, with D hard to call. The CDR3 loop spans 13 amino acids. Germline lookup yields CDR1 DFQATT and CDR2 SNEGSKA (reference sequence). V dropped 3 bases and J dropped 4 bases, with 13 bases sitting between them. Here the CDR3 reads CSASDQGSYEQYF. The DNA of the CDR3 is TGCAGTGCTAGCGATCAAGGGTCGTACGAGCAGTACTTC.

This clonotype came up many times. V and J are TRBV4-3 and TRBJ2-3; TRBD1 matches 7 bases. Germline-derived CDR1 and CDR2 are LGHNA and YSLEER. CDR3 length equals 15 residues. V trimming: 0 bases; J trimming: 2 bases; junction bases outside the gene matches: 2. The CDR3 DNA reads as TGCGCCAGCAGCCAAGAGGGACAGTACACAGATACGCAGTATTTT. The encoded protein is CASSQEGQYTDTQYF.

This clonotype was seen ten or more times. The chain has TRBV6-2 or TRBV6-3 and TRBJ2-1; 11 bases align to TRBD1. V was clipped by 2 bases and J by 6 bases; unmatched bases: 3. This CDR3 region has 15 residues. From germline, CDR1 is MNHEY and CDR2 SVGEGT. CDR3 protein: CASSYTGQGGNEQFF. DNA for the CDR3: TGTGCCAGCAGTTACACGGGACAGGGGGGCAATGAGCAGTTCTTC.

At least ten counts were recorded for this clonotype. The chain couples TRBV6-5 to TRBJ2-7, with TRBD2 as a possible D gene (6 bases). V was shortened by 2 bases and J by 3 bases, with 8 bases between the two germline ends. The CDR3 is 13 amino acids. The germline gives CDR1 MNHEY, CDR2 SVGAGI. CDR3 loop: CASSYAGGYEQYF. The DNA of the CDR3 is TGTGCCAGCAGTTACGCCGGGGGCTACGAGCAGTACTTC.

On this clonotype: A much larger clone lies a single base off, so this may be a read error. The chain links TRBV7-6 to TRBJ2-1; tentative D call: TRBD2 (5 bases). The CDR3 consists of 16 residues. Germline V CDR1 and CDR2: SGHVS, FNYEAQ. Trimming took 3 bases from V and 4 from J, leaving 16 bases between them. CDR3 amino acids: CASSFAGVPPYNEQFF. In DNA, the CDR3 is TGTGCCAGCAGCTTTGCCGGGGTTCCTCCTTACAATGAGCAGTTCTTC.

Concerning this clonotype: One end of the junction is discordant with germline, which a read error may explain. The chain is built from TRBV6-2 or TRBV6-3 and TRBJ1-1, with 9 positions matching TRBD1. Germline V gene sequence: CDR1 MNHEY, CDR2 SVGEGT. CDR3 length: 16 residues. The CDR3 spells CASSYPVEGQGLEAFF. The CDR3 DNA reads TGTGCCAGCAGTTACCCGGTCGAGGGACAGGGCCTTGAAGCCTTCTTT.

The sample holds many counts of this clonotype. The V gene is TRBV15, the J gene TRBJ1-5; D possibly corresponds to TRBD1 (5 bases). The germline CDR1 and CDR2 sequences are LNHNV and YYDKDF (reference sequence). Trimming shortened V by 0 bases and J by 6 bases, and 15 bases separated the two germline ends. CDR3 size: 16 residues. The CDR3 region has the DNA TGTGCCACCAGCAGAGATGGGGCTGTCTGGGTTCAGCCCCAGCATTTT. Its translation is CATSRDGAVWVQPQHF.